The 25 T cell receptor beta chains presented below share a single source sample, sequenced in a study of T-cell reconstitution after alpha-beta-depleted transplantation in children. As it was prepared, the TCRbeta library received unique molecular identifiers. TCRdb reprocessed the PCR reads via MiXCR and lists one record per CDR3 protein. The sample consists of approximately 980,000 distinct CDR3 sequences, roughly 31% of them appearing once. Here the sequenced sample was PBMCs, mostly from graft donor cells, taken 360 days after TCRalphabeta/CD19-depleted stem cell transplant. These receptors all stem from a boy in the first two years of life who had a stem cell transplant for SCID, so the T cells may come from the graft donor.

The CDR3 is CASSHPAGANYGYTF. The CDR3 DNA is TGTGCCAGCAGCCACCCCGCAGGAGCTAACTATGGCTACACCTTC. V and J are TRBV7-9 and TRBJ1-2, with unresolved D. The V and J ends lost 5 bases and 0 bases respectively, with 13 bases between them. CDR1 SEHNR and CDR2 FQNEAQ come from the germline V gene (reference sequence). CDR3 length equals 15 residues.

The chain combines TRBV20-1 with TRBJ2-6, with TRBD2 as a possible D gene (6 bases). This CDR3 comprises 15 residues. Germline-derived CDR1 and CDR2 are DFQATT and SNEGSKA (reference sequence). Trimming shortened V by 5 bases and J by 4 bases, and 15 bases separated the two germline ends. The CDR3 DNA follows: TGCAGTGCTCACCTCGGGAGCCCCGGGGCCAACGTCCTGACTTTC. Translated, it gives CSAHLGSPGANVLTF.

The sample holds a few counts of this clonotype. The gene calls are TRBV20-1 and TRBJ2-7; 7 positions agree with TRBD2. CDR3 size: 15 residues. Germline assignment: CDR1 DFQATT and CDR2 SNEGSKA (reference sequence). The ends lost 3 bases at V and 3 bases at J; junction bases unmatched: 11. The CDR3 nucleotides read TGCAGTGCTAGCCTCGGGGAGGGATTAAGCTACGAGCAGTACTTC. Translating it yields CSASLGEGLSYEQYF.

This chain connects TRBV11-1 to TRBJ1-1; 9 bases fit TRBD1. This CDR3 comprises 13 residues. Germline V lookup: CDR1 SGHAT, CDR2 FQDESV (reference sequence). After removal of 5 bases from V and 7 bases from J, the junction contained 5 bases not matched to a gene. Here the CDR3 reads CASSKGTGIEAFF. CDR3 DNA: TGTGCCAGCAGCAAGGGGACAGGGATTGAAGCTTTCTTT.

CDR3 in amino acids: CASSFLTTGGSEQFF. CDR3 sequence (DNA): TGCGCCAGCAGCTTCCTTACGACAGGGGGTTCTGAGCAGTTCTTC. The rearrangement links TRBV5-1 to TRBJ2-1; 9 nucleotides match TRBD1. CDR1 is SGHRS and CDR2 is YFSETQ in the germline V gene. The CDR3 has 15 amino acids. V was clipped by 2 bases and J by 9 bases; unmatched bases: 9.

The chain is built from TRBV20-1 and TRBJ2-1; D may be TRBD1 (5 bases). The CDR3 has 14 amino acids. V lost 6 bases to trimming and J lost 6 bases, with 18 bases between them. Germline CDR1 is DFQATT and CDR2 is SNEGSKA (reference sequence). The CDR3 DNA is TGCAGTGCCGAGTCCTTGACAGCACCCAATGAGCAGTTCTTC. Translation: CSAESLTAPNEQFF.

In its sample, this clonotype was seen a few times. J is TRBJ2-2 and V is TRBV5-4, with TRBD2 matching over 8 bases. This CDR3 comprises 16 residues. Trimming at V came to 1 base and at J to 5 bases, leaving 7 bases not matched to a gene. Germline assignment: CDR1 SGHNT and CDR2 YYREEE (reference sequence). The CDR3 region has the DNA TGTGCCAGCAGCTTGAGGCTCGCGGGAGGTACCGGGGAGCTGTTTTTT. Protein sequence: CASSLRLAGGTGELFF.

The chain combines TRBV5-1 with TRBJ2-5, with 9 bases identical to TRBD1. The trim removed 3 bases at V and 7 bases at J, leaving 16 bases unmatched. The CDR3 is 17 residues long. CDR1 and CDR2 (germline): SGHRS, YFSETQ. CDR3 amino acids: CASSWPPGQGQRGTQYF. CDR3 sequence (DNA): TGCGCCAGCAGCTGGCCTCCGGGACAGGGCCAACGGGGGACCCAGTACTTC.

The CDR3 is CATSRAGTVQETQYF. The CDR3 region has the DNA TGTGCCACCAGCAGAGCTGGGACAGTCCAAGAGACCCAGTACTTC. The rearrangement joins TRBV15 to TRBJ2-5; 7 nucleotides align to TRBD1. Looked up from germline, CDR1 is LNHNV and CDR2 is YYDKDF (reference sequence). CDR3 length: 15 residues. The trim removed 1 base at V and 1 base at J, leaving 3 bases unmatched.

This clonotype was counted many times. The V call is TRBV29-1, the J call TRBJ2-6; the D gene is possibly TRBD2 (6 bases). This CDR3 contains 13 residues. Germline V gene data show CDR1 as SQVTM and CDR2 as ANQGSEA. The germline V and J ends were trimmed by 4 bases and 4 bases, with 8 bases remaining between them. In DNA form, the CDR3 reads TGCAGCGTTGGGGGGGACGGGGCCAACGTCCTGACTTTC. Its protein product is CSVGGDGANVLTF. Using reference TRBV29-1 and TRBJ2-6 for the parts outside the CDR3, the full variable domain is SAVISQKPSRDICQRGTSLTIQCQVDSQVTMMFWYRQQPGQSLTLIATANQGSEATYESGFVIDKFPISRPNLTFSTLTVSNMSPEDSSIYLCSVGGDGANVLTFGAGSRLTVL.

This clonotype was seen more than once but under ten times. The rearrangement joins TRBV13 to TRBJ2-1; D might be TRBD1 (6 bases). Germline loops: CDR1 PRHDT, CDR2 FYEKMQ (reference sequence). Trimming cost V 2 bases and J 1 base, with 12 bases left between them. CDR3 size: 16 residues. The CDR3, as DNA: TGTGCCAGCAGCTTAAAGGCAGGGGATTCCTACAATGAGCAGTTCTTC. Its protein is CASSLKAGDSYNEQFF. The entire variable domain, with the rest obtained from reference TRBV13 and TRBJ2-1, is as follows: AAGVIQSPRHLIKEKRETATLKCYPIPRHDTVYWYQQGPGQDPQFLISFYEKMQSDKGSIPDRFSAQQFSDYHSELNMSSLELGDSALYFCASSLKAGDSYNEQFFGPGTRLTVL.

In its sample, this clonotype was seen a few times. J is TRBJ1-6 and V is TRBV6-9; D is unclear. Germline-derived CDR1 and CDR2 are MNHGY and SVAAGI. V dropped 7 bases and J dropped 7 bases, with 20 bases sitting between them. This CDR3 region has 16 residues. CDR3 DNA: TGTGCCAGCATTTCCCGTAGCCCGACCCCGAATTCACCCCTCCACTTT. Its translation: CASISRSPTPNSPLHF.

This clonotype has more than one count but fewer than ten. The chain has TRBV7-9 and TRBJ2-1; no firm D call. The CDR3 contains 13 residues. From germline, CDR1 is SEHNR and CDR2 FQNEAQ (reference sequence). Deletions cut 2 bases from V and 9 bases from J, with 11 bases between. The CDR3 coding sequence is TGTGCCAGCAGCTTAAGGGATGTCGGTGAGCAGTTCTTC. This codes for CASSLRDVGEQFF.

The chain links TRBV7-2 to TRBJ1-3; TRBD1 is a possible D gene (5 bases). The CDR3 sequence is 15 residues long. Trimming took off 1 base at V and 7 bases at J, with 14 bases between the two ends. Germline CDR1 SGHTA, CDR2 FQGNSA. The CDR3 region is CASSLGVAGWNTIYF. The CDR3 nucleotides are TGTGCCAGCAGCTTAGGTGTGGCAGGGTGGAACACCATATATTTT.

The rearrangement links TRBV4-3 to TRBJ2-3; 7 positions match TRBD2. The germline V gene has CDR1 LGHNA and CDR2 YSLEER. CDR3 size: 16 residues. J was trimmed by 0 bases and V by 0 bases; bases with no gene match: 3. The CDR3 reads CASSQDTAGSTDTQYF. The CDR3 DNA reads TGCGCCAGCAGCCAAGACACAGCGGGGAGCACAGATACGCAGTATTTT.

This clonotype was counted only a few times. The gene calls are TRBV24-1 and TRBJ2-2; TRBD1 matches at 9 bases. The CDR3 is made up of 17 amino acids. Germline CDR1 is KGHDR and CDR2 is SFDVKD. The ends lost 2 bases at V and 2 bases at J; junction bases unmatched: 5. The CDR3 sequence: CATSDYRQGVNTGELFF. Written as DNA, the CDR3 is TGTGCCACCAGTGATTATAGACAGGGGGTTAACACCGGGGAGCTGTTTTTT.

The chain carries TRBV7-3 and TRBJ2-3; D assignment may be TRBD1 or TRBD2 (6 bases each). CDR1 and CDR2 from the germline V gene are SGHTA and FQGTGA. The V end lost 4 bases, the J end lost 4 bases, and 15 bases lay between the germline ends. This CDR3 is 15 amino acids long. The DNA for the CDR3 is TGTGCCAGCAGCTCGGTCGGGGGCGGCCCAGATACGCAGTATTTT. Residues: CASSSVGGGPDTQYF.

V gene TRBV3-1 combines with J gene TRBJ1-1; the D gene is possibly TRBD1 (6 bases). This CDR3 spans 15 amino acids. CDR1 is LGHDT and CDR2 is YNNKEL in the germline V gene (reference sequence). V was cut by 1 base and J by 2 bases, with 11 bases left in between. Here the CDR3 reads CASSQGGQINTEAFF. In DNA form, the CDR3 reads TGTGCCAGCAGCCAAGGCGGACAGATTAACACTGAAGCTTTCTTT.

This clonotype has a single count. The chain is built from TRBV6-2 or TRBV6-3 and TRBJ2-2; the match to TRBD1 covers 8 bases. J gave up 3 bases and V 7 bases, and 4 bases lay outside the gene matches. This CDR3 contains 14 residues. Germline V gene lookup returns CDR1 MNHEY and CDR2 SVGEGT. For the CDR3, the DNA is TGTGCCAGCATACGGACAGGGCACACCGGGGAGCTGTTTTTT. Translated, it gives CASIRTGHTGELFF.

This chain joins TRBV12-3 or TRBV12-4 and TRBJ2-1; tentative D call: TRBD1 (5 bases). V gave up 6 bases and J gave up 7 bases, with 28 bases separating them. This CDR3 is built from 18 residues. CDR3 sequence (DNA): TGTGCCAGCAGCCGACGGCCCGGACACTTTGCTCTCAGTAATGAGCAGTTCTTC. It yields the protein CASSRRPGHFALSNEQFF.

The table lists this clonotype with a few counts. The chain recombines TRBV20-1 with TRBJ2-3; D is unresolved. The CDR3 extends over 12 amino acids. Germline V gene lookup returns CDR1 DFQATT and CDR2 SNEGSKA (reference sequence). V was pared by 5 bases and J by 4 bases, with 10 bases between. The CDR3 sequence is CSAGLTADTQYF. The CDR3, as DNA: TGCAGTGCTGGGTTAACGGCAGATACGCAGTATTTT.

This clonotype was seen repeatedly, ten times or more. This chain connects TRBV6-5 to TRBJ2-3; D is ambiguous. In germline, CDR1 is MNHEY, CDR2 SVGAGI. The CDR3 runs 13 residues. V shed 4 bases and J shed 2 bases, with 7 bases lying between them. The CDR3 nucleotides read TGTGCCAGCAGTTTATGGGACACAGATACGCAGTATTTT. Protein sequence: CASSLWDTDTQYF.

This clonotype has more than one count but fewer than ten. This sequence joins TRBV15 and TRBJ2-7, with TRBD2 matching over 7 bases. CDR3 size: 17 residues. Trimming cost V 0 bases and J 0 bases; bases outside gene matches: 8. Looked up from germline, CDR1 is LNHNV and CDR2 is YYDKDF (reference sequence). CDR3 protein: CATSRDRGGRSSYEQYF. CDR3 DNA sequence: TGTGCCACCAGCAGAGATAGGGGAGGGAGGAGCTCCTACGAGCAGTACTTC.

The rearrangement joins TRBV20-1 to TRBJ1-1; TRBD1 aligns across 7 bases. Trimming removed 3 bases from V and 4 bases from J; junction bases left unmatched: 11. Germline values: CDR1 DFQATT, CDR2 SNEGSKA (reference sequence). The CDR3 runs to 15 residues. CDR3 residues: CSASGAGGKATEAFF. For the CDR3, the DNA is TGCAGTGCTAGTGGGGCAGGGGGTAAAGCCACTGAAGCTTTCTTT.

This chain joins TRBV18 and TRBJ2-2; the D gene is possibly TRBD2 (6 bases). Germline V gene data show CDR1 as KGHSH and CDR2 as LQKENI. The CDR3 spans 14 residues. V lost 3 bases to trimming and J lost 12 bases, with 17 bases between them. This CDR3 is CASSPNLRRGQLFF. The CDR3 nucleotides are TGTGCCAGCTCACCCAACCTCCGGCGGGGCCAGCTGTTTTTT.